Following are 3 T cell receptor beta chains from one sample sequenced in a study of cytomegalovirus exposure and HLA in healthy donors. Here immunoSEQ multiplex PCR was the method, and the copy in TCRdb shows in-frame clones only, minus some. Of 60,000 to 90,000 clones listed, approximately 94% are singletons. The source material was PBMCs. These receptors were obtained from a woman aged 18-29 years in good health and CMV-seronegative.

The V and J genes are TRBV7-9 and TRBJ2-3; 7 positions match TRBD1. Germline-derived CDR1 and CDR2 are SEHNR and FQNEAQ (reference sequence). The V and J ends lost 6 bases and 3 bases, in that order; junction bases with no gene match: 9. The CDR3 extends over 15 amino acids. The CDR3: CASSPLGTETDTQYF. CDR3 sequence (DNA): TGTGCCAGCAGTCCCTTGGGGACAGAGACAGATACGCAGTATTTT.

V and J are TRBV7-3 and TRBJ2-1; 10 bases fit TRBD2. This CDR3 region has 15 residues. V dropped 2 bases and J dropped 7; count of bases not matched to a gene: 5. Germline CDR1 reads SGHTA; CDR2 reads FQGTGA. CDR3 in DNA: TGTGCCAGCAGCTTAGCTAGCGGGGGTGAGAATGAGCAGTTCTTC. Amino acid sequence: CASSLASGGENEQFF. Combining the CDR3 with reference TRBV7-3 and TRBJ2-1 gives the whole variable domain GAGVSQTPSNKVTEKGKYVELRCDPISGHTALYWYRQSLGQGPEFLIYFQGTGAADDSGLPNDRFFAVRPEGSVSTLKIQRTERGDSAVYLCASSLASGGENEQFFGPGTRLTVL.

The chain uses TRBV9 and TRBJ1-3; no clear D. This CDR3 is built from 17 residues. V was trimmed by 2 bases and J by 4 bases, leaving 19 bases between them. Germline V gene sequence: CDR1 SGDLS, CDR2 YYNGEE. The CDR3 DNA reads TGTGCCAGCAGCGTTTCGGGAGGGATGGCGCGGGGAAACACCATATATTTT. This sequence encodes CASSVSGGMARGNTIYF.